This T cell receptor beta chain was identified during a study of shared clonotypes between healthy human individuals. On this clone itself: Antigen: not known.

The CDR3 contains 16 residues. Germline CDR1 SGHVS, CDR2 FNYEAQ. V was pared by 1 base and J by 5 bases, with 17 bases between. Study-level findings and limits: Sequencing depth was expected to affect clonotype sharing among donors.

The donors, all of them Caucasian adults, lived in Nashville, Tennessee. Partitioning of CD4+ cells yielded a CD45RA+ naive subset and a CD45RA-negative memory subset. Profiled with immunoSEQ multiplex PCR; TCRdb holds only in-frame clones, not every one. The table shows more than 1.2 million clones, with approximately 98.5% occurring only once. The V call is TRBV7-6, the J call TRBJ2-5; tentatively, D is TRBD2 (5 bases). The source material was naive CD4+ T cells sorted from blood. Subset described: CD45RA+ positively selected. The clonotype comes from a man between 25 and 39 years old in good health. The CDR3 DNA reads TGTGCCAGCAGCTTAGGCGGCGGAACTAGGTTGGAGACCCAGTACTTC. Its protein product is CASSLGGGTRLETQYF.